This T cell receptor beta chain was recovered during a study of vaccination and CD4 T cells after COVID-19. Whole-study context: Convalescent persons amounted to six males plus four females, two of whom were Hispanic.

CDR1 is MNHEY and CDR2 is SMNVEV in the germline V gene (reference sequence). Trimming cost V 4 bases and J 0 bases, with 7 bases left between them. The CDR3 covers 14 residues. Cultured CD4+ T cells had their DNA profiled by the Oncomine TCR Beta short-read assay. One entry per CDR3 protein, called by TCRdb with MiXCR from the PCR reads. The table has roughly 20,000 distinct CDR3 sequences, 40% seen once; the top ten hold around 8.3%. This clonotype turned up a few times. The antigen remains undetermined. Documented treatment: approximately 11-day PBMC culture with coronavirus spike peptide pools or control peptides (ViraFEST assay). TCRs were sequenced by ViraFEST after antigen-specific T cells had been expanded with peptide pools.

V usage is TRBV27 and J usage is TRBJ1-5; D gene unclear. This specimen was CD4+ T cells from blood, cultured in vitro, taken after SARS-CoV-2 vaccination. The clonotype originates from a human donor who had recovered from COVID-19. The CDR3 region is CASSSSYSNQPQHF. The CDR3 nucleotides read TGTGCCAGCAGTTCAAGTTATAGCAATCAGCCCCAGCATTTT.